The 8 T cell receptor beta chains below all came from one sample that was sequenced in a study of CD8+ T cells in alopecia areata. In each case, RNA was isolated and then reverse transcribed into cDNA as the sequencing template. The method was immunoSEQ multiplex PCR; TCRdb's version includes in-frame clones alone and lacks a portion of them. The repertoire holds 100,000 to 150,000 clones, with almost 50% as singletons. The specimen comprised CD8+ T cells sorted from blood, sampled at week 0. The origin of the receptors is a human donor with alopecia areata.

The chain couples TRBV13 to TRBJ2-7, with D possibly matching TRBD1 (6 bases). V was shortened by 4 bases and J by 3 bases, with 13 bases between the two germline ends. The CDR3 is 14 residues long. The germline V gene encodes CDR1 PRHDT and CDR2 FYEKMQ (reference sequence). The DNA for the CDR3 is TGTGCCAGCAGCTACGTGCAGGGGATCTACGAGCAGTACTTC. Translated: CASSYVQGIYEQYF. The complete variable domain, with remaining parts taken from reference TRBV13 and TRBJ2-7, reads AAGVIQSPRHLIKEKRETATLKCYPIPRHDTVYWYQQGPGQDPQFLISFYEKMQSDKGSIPDRFSAQQFSDYHSELNMSSLELGDSALYFCASSYVQGIYEQYFGPGTRLTVT.

This chain joins TRBV29-1 and TRBJ2-5; unclear D gene. Germline V gene sequence: CDR1 SQVTM, CDR2 ANQGSEA. The V gene lost 2 bases and the J gene lost 5 bases, with 3 bases spanning the gap. The CDR3 is 10 residues long. CDR3 coding DNA: TGCAGCGTTGAAAGGGAGACCCAGTACTTC. Translated: CSVERETQYF.

The V call is TRBV5-6, the J call TRBJ1-2; tentative D call: TRBD1 (6 bases). Trimming cost V 3 bases and J 3 bases, with 12 bases left between them. CDR1 is SGHDT, CDR2 YYEEEE, per germline. The length of the CDR3 is 14 residues. CDR3 nucleotide sequence: TGTGCCAGCAGCTCGGACAGCCTGGACTATGGCTACACCTTC. Its translation is CASSSDSLDYGYTF.

V gene TRBV27 combines with J gene TRBJ1-2, with 10 bases that match TRBD1. Per the germline V gene, CDR1 is MNHEY and CDR2 is SMNVEV (reference sequence). The CDR3 sequence is 13 residues long. The trim removed 4 bases at V and 7 bases at J, leaving 3 bases unmatched. CDR3 DNA sequence: TGTGCCAGCAGTTACCGACAGGGGGCTGGCTACACCTTC. This codes for CASSYRQGAGYTF.

This clone was counted a few times. The rearrangement links TRBV6-4 to TRBJ2-2; D unclear. With 0 bases removed from V and 3 bases from J, the gap between germline ends came to 11 bases. The germline gives CDR1 MRHNA, CDR2 SNTAGT. The CDR3 loop spans 16 amino acids. CDR3 nucleotides: TGTGCCAGCAGTGACTCGGAAGGGTCCCACACCGGGGAGCTGTTTTTT. This encodes CASSDSEGSHTGELFF.

The rearrangement uses TRBV5-6 and TRBJ2-7; 11 bases fit TRBD1. Germline CDR1 reads SGHDT; CDR2 reads YYEEEE. With V trimmed by 4 bases and J by 7 bases, 7 bases remained unmatched. The CDR3 totals 14 residues. The CDR3 region is CASSPDRGPWEQYF. The CDR3 region has the DNA TGTGCCAGCAGCCCGGACAGGGGGCCGTGGGAGCAGTACTTC.

The chain couples TRBV2 to TRBJ1-5; 7 bases line up with TRBD1. The CDR3 totals 15 residues. With 6 bases clipped from V and 5 bases from J, the junction kept 10 bases outside the gene matches. CDR1 is SNHLY, CDR2 FYNNEI, per germline. CDR3 in DNA: TGTGCCAGCAGACAGAGACAGGGTTTCGATCAGCCCCAGCATTTT. Encoded protein: CASRQRQGFDQPQHF.

This chain connects TRBV6-1 to TRBJ1-5; the D is unclear. The germline gives CDR1 MNHNS, CDR2 SASEGT. Trimming took off 3 bases at V and 6 bases at J, with 9 bases between the two ends. The CDR3 has 13 amino acids. The CDR3 DNA reads TGTGCCAGCAGTGATGGAACAGCTCAGCCCCAGCATTTT. Translating gives CASSDGTAQPQHF.